This TCR beta chain was sequenced during a study of blood T cell repertoires in COVID-19 (TCRdb year 2020). For the wider study: Samples covering the acute and convalescent phases of COVID-19 were provided by collaborators in the United States, Italy and Spain. The material from the prospective study consisted of cDNA or gDNA derived from T cells, B-cell-depleted T cells, or PBMCs. The dataset comprised deeply sampled blood TCRbeta repertoires from subjects exposed to, actively infected with, or recovered from COVID-19. A freely available public database, intended as a resource for researchers studying the immune response to SARS-CoV-2, is where the repertoires were released. The samples were drawn from two sources: the first 160 participants of the ongoing ImmuneRACE study, and 1,200 or so subjects contributed by 6 global collaborators. Nearly every sample came with metadata listing a de-identified subject ID, COVID-19 status, age in years and sex. Where available, HLA class I and class II types were obtained from metadata supplied by the sample provider rather than from assay-based typing. Study-wide findings and limitations: The quantity of clinical and demographic metadata differed by source and by participant and was supplied without curation.

Collaborating institutions collected whole blood in K2EDTA tubes following their own protocols. For TCRbeta analysis, collaborator samples were shipped as frozen whole blood, as isolated PBMCs, or as DNA extracted from either sample type. The immunoSEQ Assay, a bias-controlled multiplex PCR, was used to amplify TCRbeta CDR3 regions from genomic DNA. Turning to the authors' computational methods: Within the assay, amplification of reference gene primers was used to estimate how many nucleated cells each sample contained. To quantify the absolute abundance of each unique TCRbeta CDR3 rearrangement, sequence reads were collapsed and filtered. Productive Simpson clonality was computed per sample as the square root of Simpson's diversity index over productive rearrangements. The table comes from immuneACCESS by way of TCRdb, which keeps in-frame sequences with V and J called. Part of the clones is missing from these tables; in studies checked, under half for an unresolved V gene and the rest for unknown reasons. That table gives V, J and clone size, and the DNA gave D and trimming. The sample table lists tens of thousands of clones, roughly 83% of them with a count of one. The top ten clones comprise around 4.5% of the sample.

Remarks on this clone: No cognate antigen has been identified for it. Per-base qualities were not stored, and no clone one base away is much larger.

The germline V gene (reference sequence) supplies CDR1 WNHNN and CDR2 SYGVQD. The CDR3 spans 17 residues, from the cysteine through the phenylalanine. Of all the DNA, just the CDR3 is kept, 51 bases in frame from base 1. Germline trimming amounts to 0 bases on V and 5 bases on J, with 10 as the count of junction bases outside the gene matches. Input material: peripheral blood. The source of this sequence is a man between 45 and 60 years old with active COVID-19. The chain was built from TRBV10-1 and TRBJ1-1; TRBD1 lines up with 9 middle nucleotides. The CDR3: CASSESTHRGRRTEAFF. The nucleotides are TGCGCCAGCAGTGAGTCGACACACAGGGGGCGAAGGACTGAAGCTTTCTTT.